This TCR beta chain was documented in a study of T-cell reconstitution after alpha-beta-depleted transplantation in children. Library preparation (for TCRbeta) was performed with unique molecular identifiers. TCRdb reprocessed the PCR reads via MiXCR and lists one record per CDR3 protein. This sample has hundreds of thousands of distinct CDR3 sequences, with roughly 15% found just once. The CDR3 is 13 amino acids. Trimming cost V 4 bases and J 3 bases, with 11 bases left between them. Looked up from germline, CDR1 is SGDLS and CDR2 is YYNGEE. Sequenced here: PBMCs from the stem cell graft donor, sampled from the stem cell graft. The J gene is TRBJ2-7, the V gene TRBV9, with a tentative D call TRBD1 (7 bases). The receptor was isolated from a human donor who donated a stem cell graft to a child with acute myeloid leukemia. The CDR3 coding sequence is TGTGCCAGCAGCATCAGGGGGGACTACGAGCAGTACTTC. Translating gives CASSIRGDYEQYF.